This T cell receptor (beta chain) stems from a study of blood T cell repertoires in COVID-19. The overall study: PBMCs, B-cell-depleted T cells, or T cells were the source of the cDNA or gDNA that made up the material.

Donors were grouped by their self-reported clinical history. All recovered Cohort 3 donors got two negative PCRs, got clearance, or saw symptom resolution. This CDR3 is built from 13 residues. V lost 8 bases, J lost 3 bases, and 5 bases stayed unmatched. Germline assignment: CDR1 MNHEY and CDR2 SVGAGI. Source study methods: Amplified reference gene primers provided the basis for estimating nucleated cell counts. This table comes from immunoSEQ multiplex PCR, and its TCRdb copy is limited to in-frame clones, with some not included. The V and J calls and the clone size are those of that table, but D and trimming were determined from the DNA. The profile shows under 70,000 clones, approximately 90% of them singletons. This clone appeared a single time.

The sequenced sample consisted of PBMCs or T cells enriched from blood (not recorded which). V gene TRBV6-5 combines with J gene TRBJ2-7, with 9 bases lining up with TRBD1. The sequence derives from a middle-aged woman who had recovered from COVID-19. The CDR3 spells CASADRGNYEQYF. In DNA, the CDR3 is TGTGCCAGCGCTGACAGGGGGAACTACGAGCAGTACTTC.